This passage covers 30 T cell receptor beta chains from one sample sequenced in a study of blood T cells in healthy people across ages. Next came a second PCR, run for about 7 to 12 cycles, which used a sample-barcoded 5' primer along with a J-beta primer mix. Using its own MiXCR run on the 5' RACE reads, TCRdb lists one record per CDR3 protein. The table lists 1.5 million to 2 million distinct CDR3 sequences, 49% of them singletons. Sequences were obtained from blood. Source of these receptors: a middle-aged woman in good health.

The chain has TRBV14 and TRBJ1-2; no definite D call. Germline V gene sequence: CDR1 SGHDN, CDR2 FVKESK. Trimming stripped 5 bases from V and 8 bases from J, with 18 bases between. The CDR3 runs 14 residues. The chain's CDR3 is CASSSLDWPGGYTF. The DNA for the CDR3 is TGTGCCAGCAGCTCCCTGGACTGGCCGGGGGGCTACACCTTC.

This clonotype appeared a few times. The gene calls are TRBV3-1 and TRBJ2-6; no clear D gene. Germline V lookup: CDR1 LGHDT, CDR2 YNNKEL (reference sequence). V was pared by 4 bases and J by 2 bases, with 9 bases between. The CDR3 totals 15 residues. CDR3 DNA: TGTGCCAGCAGCCCCCTGCGCACTGGGGCCAACGTCCTGACTTTC. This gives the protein CASSPLRTGANVLTF.

The CDR3 DNA reads TGCAGTGCTAGAGATCGGGTTAGCGGGGGGGCCACAGATACGCAGTATTTT. The encoded protein is CSARDRVSGGATDTQYF. V and J are TRBV20-1 and TRBJ2-3, with 11 bases matching TRBD2. V was clipped by 0 bases and J by 2 bases; unmatched bases: 7. The germline V gene encodes CDR1 DFQATT and CDR2 SNEGSKA (reference sequence). This CDR3 spans 17 amino acids.

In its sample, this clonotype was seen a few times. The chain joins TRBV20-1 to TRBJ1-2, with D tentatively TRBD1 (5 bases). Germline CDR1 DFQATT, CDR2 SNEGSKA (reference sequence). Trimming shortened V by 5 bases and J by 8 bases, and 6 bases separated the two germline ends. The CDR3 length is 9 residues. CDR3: CSAEGGYTF. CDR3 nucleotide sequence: TGCAGTGCTGAGGGGGGCTACACCTTC.

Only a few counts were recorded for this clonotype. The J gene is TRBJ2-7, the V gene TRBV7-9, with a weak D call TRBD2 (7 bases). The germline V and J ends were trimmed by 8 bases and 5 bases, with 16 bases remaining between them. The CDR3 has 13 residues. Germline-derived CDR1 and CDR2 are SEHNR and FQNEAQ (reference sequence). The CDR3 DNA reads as TGTGCCAGCCAGAGGGGGGGTCGGGACGAGCAGTACTTC. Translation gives CASQRGGRDEQYF. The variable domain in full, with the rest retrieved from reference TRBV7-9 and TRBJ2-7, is DTGVSQNPRHKITKRGQNVTFRCDPISEHNRLYWYRQTLGQGPEFLTYFQNEAQLEKSRLLSDRFSAERPKGSFSTLEIQRTEQGDSAMYLCASQRGGRDEQYFGPGTRLTVT.

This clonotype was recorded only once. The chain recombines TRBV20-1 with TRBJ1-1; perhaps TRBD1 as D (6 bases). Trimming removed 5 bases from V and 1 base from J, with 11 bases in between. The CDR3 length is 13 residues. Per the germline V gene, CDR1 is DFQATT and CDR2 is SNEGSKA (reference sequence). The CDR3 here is CSADPTGNTEAFF. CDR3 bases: TGCAGTGCTGACCCGACAGGGAACACTGAAGCTTTCTTT.

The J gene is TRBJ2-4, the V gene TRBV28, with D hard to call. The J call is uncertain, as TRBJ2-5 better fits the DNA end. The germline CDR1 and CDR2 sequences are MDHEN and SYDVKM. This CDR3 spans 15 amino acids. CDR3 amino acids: CASSPTIAIGETQYF. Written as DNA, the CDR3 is TGTGCCAGCAGTCCCACTATAGCCATTGGAGAGACCCAGTACTTC.

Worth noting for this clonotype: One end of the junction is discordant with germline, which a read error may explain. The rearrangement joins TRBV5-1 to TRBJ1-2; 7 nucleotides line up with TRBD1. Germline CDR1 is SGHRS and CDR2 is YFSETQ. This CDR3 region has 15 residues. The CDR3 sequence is CASSLTGEPPYGYIF. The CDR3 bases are TGCGCCAGCAGTTTAACAGGGGAACCTCCCTATGGCTACATCTTC.

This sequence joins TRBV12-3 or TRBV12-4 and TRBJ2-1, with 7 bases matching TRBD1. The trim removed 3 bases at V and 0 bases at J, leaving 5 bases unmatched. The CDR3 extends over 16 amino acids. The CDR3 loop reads CASSFRQGSSYNEQFF. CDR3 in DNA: TGTGCCAGCAGTTTCCGACAGGGAAGCTCCTACAATGAGCAGTTCTTC.

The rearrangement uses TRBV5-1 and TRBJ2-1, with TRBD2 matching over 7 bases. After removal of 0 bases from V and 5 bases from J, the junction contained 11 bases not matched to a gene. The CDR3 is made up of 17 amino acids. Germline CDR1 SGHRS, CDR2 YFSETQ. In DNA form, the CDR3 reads TGCGCCAGCAGCTTGGTCGGTACTGCGGGGGTGGACAATGAGCAGTTCTTC. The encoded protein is CASSLVGTAGVDNEQFF.

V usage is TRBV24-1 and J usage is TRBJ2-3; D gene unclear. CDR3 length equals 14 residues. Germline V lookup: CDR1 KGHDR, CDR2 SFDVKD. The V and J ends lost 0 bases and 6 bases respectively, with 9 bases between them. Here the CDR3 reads CATSDLAPTDTQYF. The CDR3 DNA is TGTGCCACCAGTGATTTGGCGCCCACGGATACGCAGTATTTT.

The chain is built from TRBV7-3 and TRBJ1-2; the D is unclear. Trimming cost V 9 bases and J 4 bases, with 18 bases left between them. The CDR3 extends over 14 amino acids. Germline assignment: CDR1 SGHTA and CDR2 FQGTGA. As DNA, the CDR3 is TGTGCCAGTTCAATCGACCCGGGAATCTATGGCTACACCTTC. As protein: CASSIDPGIYGYTF.

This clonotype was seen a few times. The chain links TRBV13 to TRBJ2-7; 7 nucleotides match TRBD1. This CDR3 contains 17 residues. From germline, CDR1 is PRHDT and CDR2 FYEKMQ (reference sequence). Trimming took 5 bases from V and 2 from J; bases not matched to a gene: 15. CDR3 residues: CASSPSPGQLFAYEQYF. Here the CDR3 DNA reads TGTGCCAGCAGCCCCTCTCCGGGACAGCTTTTCGCCTACGAGCAGTACTTC.

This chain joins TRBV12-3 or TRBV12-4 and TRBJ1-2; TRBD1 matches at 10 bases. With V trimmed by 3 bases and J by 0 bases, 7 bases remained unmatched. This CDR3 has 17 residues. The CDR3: CASSFLGQGQANYGYTF. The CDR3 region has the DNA TGTGCCAGCAGTTTTTTGGGACAGGGGCAAGCTAACTATGGCTACACCTTC.

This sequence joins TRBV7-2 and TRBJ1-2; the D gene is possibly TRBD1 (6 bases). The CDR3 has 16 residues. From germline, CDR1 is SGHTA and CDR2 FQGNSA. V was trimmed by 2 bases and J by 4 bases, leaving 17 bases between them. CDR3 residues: CASSLYSDSGIYGYTF. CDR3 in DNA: TGTGCCAGCAGCTTATATTCGGACAGCGGAATCTATGGCTACACCTTC.

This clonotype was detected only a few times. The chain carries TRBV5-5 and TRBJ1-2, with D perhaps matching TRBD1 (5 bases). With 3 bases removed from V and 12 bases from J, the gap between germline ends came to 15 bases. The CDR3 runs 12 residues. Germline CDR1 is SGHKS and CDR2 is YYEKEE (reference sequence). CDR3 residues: CASSSGERDDTF. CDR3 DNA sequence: TGTGCCAGCAGCTCTGGGGAGAGGGACGACACCTTC.

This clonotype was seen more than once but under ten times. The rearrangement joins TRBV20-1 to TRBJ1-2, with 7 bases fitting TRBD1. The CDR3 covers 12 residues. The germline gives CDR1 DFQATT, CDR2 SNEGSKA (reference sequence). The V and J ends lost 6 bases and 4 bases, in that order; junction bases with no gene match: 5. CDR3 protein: CSATGASYGYTF. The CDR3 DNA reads TGCAGTGCCACAGGGGCCAGCTATGGCTACACCTTC.

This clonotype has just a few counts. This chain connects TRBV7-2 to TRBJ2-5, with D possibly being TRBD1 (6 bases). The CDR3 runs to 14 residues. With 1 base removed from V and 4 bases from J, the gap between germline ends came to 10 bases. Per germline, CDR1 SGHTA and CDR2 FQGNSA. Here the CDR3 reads CASSLGTVRETQYF. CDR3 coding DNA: TGTGCCAGCAGCTTAGGGACAGTTAGAGAGACCCAGTACTTC.

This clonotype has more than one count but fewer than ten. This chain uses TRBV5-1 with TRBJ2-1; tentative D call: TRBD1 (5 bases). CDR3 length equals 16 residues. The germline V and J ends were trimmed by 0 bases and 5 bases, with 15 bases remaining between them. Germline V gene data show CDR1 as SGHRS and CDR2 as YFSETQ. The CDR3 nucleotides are TGCGCCAGCAGCTTGGAGCCCAGGGAAGGAAACAATGAGCAGTTCTTC. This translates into CASSLEPREGNNEQFF.

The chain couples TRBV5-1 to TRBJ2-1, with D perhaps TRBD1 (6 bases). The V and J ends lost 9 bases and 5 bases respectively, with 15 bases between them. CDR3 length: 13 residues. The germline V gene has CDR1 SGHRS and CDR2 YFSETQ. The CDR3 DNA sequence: TGCGCCACCCATACCCCAGGGGACAATGAGCAGTTCTTC. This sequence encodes CATHTPGDNEQFF.

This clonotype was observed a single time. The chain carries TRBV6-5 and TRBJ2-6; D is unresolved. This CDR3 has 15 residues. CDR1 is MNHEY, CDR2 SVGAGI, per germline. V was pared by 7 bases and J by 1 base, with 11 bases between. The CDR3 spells CASKGTYSGANVLTF. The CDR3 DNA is TGTGCCAGCAAGGGAACTTATTCTGGGGCCAACGTCCTGACTTTC.

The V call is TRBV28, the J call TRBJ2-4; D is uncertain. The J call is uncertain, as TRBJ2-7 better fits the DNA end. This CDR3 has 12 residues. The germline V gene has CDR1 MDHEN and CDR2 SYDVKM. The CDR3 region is CASSAISYEQYF. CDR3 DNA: TGTGCCAGCAGTGCCATATCCTACGAGCAGTACTTC.

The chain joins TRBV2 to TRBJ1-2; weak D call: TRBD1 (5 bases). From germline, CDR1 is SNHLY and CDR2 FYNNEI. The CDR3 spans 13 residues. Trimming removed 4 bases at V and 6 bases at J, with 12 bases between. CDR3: CASSVRDGDGYTF. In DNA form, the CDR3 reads TGTGCCAGCAGTGTCCGGGACGGGGATGGCTACACCTTC.

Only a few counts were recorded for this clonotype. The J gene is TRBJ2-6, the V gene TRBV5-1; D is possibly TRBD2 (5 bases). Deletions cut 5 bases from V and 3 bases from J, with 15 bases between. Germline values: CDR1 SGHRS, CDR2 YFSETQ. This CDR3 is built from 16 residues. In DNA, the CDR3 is TGCGCCAGCAGGTTAGTTCCAGACTATGGGGCCAACGTCCTGACTTTC. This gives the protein CASRLVPDYGANVLTF.

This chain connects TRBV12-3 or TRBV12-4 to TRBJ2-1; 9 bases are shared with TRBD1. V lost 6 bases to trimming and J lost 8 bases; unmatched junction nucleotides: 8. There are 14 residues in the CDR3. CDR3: CASSRDRVHDEQFF. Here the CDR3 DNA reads TGTGCCAGCAGCCGGGACAGGGTTCATGATGAGCAGTTCTTC.

The CDR3 region has the DNA TGTGCCAGCAGCCAATTCGCTAGCGGGGGGGCCGATGAGCAGTTCTTC. This codes for CASSQFASGGADEQFF. The chain has TRBV7-9 and TRBJ2-1; 12 bases line up with TRBD2. There are 16 residues in the CDR3. The V segment lost 5 bases and the J segment 8 bases; nucleotides outside the gene matches: 10. Germline assignment: CDR1 SEHNR and CDR2 FQNEAQ (reference sequence). Full variable domain (outside the CDR3, taken from reference TRBV7-9 and TRBJ2-1): DTGVSQNPRHKITKRGQNVTFRCDPISEHNRLYWYRQTLGQGPEFLTYFQNEAQLEKSRLLSDRFSAERPKGSFSTLEIQRTEQGDSAMYLCASSQFASGGADEQFFGPGTRLTVL.

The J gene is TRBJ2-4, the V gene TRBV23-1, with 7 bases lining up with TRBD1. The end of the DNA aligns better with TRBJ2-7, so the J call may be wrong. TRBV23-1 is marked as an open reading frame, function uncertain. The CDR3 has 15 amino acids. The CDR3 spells CASSRMDRCSYEQYF. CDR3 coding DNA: TGCGCCAGCAGCCGCATGGACAGGTGCTCCTACGAGCAGTACTTC.

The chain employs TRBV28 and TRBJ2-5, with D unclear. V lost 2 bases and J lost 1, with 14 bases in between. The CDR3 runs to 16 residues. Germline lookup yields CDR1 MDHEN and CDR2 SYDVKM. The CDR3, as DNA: TGTGCCAGCAGTTTAAGAGACGTTTACGGCCAAGAGACCCAGTACTTC. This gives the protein CASSLRDVYGQETQYF.

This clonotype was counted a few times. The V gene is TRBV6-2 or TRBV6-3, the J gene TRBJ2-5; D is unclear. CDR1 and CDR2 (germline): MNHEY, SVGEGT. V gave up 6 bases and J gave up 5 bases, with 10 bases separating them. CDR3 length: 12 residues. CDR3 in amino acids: CASRTLLETQYF. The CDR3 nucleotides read TGTGCCAGCAGAACCCTACTGGAGACCCAGTACTTC.

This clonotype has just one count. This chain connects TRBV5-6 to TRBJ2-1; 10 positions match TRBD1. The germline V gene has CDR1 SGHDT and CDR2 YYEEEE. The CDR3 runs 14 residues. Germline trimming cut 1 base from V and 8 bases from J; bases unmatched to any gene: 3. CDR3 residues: CASSLFGTGDEQFF. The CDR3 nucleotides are TGTGCCAGCAGCTTGTTTGGGACAGGGGATGAGCAGTTCTTC.